These 27 T cell receptor beta chains were sequenced from one sample in a study of shared clonotypes between healthy human individuals. Naive CD8 cells were CD45RO-negative, positively selected for CCR7, excluding terminally differentiated effector memory CD45RA+ cells. The method was immunoSEQ multiplex PCR; TCRdb's version includes in-frame clones alone and lacks a portion of them. The data hold about 2.1 million clones, with 85% to 95% observed a single time. The specimen sequenced was naive CD8+ T cells from PBMCs. These receptors all come from a man in his late teens or twenties in good health. Some clones in this sample may be carry-over from other donors' samples.

CDR3 amino acids: CASATDGERTQHF. The CDR3 DNA sequence: TGTGCCAGCGCTACGGACGGAGAGCGGACCCAGCATTTT. This chain connects TRBV19 to TRBJ1-5, with unresolved D. Looked up from germline, CDR1 is LNHDA and CDR2 is SQIVND (reference sequence). V gave up 9 bases and J gave up 11 bases, with 20 bases separating them. The CDR3 length is 13 residues.

The rearrangement joins TRBV6-5 to TRBJ2-2, with a weak D call TRBD1 (6 bases). From germline, CDR1 is MNHEY and CDR2 SVGAGI. With 6 bases removed from V and 6 bases from J, the gap between germline ends came to 17 bases. The CDR3 has 15 amino acids. This chain's CDR3 is CASSWGLDGPGELFF. The CDR3 nucleotides read TGTGCCAGCAGCTGGGGGCTAGATGGGCCCGGGGAGCTGTTTTTT.

This clone has just one count. The chain employs TRBV7-2 and TRBJ1-1; unclear D gene. The CDR3 extends over 13 amino acids. Trimming pared 5 bases from V and 7 bases from J, leaving 14 bases between. Germline-derived CDR1 and CDR2 are SGHTA and FQGNSA. CDR3 DNA: TGTGCCAGCAGCGCGGGGATCATGATTGAAGCTTTCTTT. Protein product: CASSAGIMIEAFF.

This chain connects TRBV6-1 to TRBJ1-5, with D possibly matching TRBD1 (5 bases). Per the germline V gene, CDR1 is MNHNS and CDR2 is SASEGT. Trimming removed 3 bases at V and 7 bases at J, with 10 bases between. The CDR3 loop spans 13 amino acids. CDR3 nucleotide sequence: TGTGCCAGCAGTGATGGGGGAATCCAGCCCCAGCATTTT. It translates to CASSDGGIQPQHF.

The chain uses TRBV28 and TRBJ2-7, with 7 nucleotides matching TRBD1. V was clipped by 5 bases and J by 4 bases; unmatched bases: 20. There are 18 residues in the CDR3. Per the germline V gene, CDR1 is MDHEN and CDR2 is SYDVKM. Here the CDR3 reads CASSQLTRQGKVVYEQYF. The CDR3 bases are TGTGCCAGCAGTCAACTGACAAGACAGGGTAAGGTTGTGTACGAGCAGTACTTC. The variable domain in full, completed from reference TRBV28 and TRBJ2-7, reads DVKVTQSSRYLVKRTGEKVFLECVQDMDHENMFWYRQDPGLGLRLIYFSYDVKMKEKGDIPEGYSVSREKKERFSLILESASTNQTSMYLCASSQLTRQGKVVYEQYFGPGTRLTVT.

This clone was seen just once. The chain employs TRBV9 and TRBJ2-3, with a weak D call TRBD2 (6 bases). CDR1 is SGDLS, CDR2 YYNGEE, per germline. The CDR3 is 17 amino acids. Trimming stripped 4 bases from V and 0 bases from J, with 18 bases between. The CDR3 sequence: CASSFSPAGTSTDTQYF. The CDR3 DNA reads TGTGCCAGCAGCTTCTCCCCGGCGGGGACTAGCACAGATACGCAGTATTTT.

A remark on this clone: This sample also contains other DNA sequences that code for the same CDR3. The chain joins TRBV11-2 to TRBJ2-7; TRBD2 matches at 7 bases. This CDR3 contains 15 residues. V lost 1 base to trimming and J lost 2 bases; unmatched junction nucleotides: 5. The germline V gene encodes CDR1 SGHAT and CDR2 FQNNGV. The CDR3 region is CASSLGASGAYEQYF. The CDR3 DNA is TGTGCCAGCAGCTTAGGGGCTAGCGGAGCCTACGAGCAGTACTTC.

CDR3 region: CASSWRRTGATDTQYF. CDR3 DNA sequence: TGTGCCAGCAGCTGGCGAAGGACAGGGGCCACAGATACGCAGTATTTT. The chain links TRBV5-6 to TRBJ2-3; 9 bases match TRBD1. CDR3 length: 16 residues. V trimming: 3 bases; J trimming: 2 bases; junction bases outside the gene matches: 7. The V gene's germline CDR1 is SGHDT and CDR2 YYEEEE.

V gene TRBV10-2 combines with J gene TRBJ1-2; D may be TRBD1 (6 bases). CDR1 WSHSY and CDR2 SAAADI come from the germline V gene. The CDR3 loop spans 12 amino acids. V gave up 2 bases and J gave up 10 bases, with 11 bases separating them. The CDR3, as DNA: TGCGCCAGCAGTGAGGGAGGACAGCCCTACACCTTC. Its protein product is CASSEGGQPYTF.

This chain links TRBV28 with TRBJ1-5; possibly TRBD1 for D (6 bases). The CDR3 is 13 residues long. V lost 11 bases and J 7 bases, leaving 18 bases between the germline ends. Germline lookup yields CDR1 MDHEN and CDR2 SYDVKM. The CDR3 DNA follows: TGTGCCTCCCGGGCAGGGGTGAGACAGCCCCAGCATTTT. This translates into CASRAGVRQPQHF.

The rearrangement uses TRBV7-8 and TRBJ2-2; D not resolved. V lost 3 bases to trimming and J lost 4 bases, with 9 bases between them. In germline, CDR1 is SGHVS, CDR2 FQNEAQ. The CDR3 sequence is 14 residues long. Here the CDR3 DNA reads TGTGCCAGCAGCTTTCTAGGTTCCACCGGGGAGCTGTTTTTT. This translates into CASSFLGSTGELFF.

This clone was observed a handful of times. The genes are TRBV29-1 and TRBJ2-2; no firm D call. CDR1 and CDR2 from the germline V gene are SQVTM and ANQGSEA. V dropped 4 bases and J dropped 0 bases, with 6 bases sitting between them. The CDR3 has 13 amino acids. The CDR3 DNA sequence: TGCAGCGTTGGGTATACGAACACCGGGGAGCTGTTTTTT. This codes for CSVGYTNTGELFF.

The V call is TRBV27, the J call TRBJ2-1, with 9 bases fitting TRBD1. From germline, CDR1 is MNHEY and CDR2 SMNVEV (reference sequence). J was trimmed by 10 bases and V by 6 bases; bases with no gene match: 10. There are 14 residues in the CDR3. CDR3 in DNA: TGTGCCAGCAGATTTCGGGACAGGGTAAGCGAGCAGTTCTTC. Its protein is CASRFRDRVSEQFF.

This clone was seen only a few times. This chain uses TRBV9 with TRBJ2-7; perhaps TRBD1 as D (6 bases). CDR1 is SGDLS, CDR2 YYNGEE, per germline. The V gene lost 0 bases and the J gene lost 5 bases, with 15 bases spanning the gap. The CDR3 length is 15 residues. CDR3: CASSVGGQKDNEQYF. CDR3 DNA: TGTGCCAGCAGCGTAGGTGGACAGAAGGACAACGAGCAGTACTTC.

This chain links TRBV29-1 with TRBJ2-2, with a weak D call TRBD2 (5 bases). The CDR3 has 11 amino acids. The V end was cut by 5 bases, the J end by 8 bases, with 9 bases between. From germline, CDR1 is SQVTM and CDR2 ANQGSEA. The chain's CDR3 is CSVLASGELFF. CDR3 nucleotides: TGCAGCGTTTTAGCGTCTGGGGAGCTGTTTTTT.

Remarks on this clone: The same CDR3 also results from other DNA sequences found in this sample. The V gene is TRBV7-2, the J gene TRBJ2-7, with a tentative D call TRBD1 (5 bases). This CDR3 is 14 amino acids long. V lost 1 base and J 1 base, leaving 8 bases between the germline ends. The V gene's germline CDR1 is SGHTA and CDR2 FQGNSA. The CDR3 sequence: CASSLGDSSYEQYF. The DNA of the CDR3 is TGTGCCAGCAGCTTAGGAGACAGTTCCTACGAGCAGTACTTC.

The rearrangement links TRBV27 to TRBJ2-2; 13 bases align to TRBD2. Germline-derived CDR1 and CDR2 are MNHEY and SMNVEV (reference sequence). The trim removed 6 bases at V and 0 bases at J, leaving 7 bases unmatched. The CDR3 totals 18 residues. The CDR3 loop reads CASRPTGLAGANTGELFF. CDR3 coding DNA: TGTGCCAGCAGGCCAACTGGACTAGCGGGAGCGAACACCGGGGAGCTGTTTTTT.

The chain combines TRBV25-1 with TRBJ2-2; D is undetermined. With 3 bases removed from V and 3 bases from J, the gap between germline ends came to 8 bases. The CDR3 runs 14 residues. From germline, CDR1 is MGHDK and CDR2 SYGVNS. CDR3 loop: CASSELADTGELFF. The CDR3 nucleotides are TGTGCCAGCAGTGAGTTGGCAGACACCGGGGAGCTGTTTTTT. Combining the CDR3 with reference TRBV25-1 and TRBJ2-2 gives the whole variable domain EADIYQTPRYLVIGTGKKITLECSQTMGHDKMYWYQQDPGMELHLIHYSYGVNSTEKGDLSSESTVSRIRTEHFPLTLESARPSHTSQYLCASSELADTGELFFGEGSRLTVL.

The gene calls are TRBV15 and TRBJ1-2, with TRBD1 as a possible D gene (6 bases). The CDR3 consists of 13 residues. Germline CDR1 LNHNV, CDR2 YYDKDF (reference sequence). V was pared by 1 base and J by 8 bases, with 11 bases between. CDR3 bases: TGTGCCACCAGCAGAGTTCCAGGGGCCGGCTACACCTTC. This sequence encodes CATSRVPGAGYTF.

This sequence joins TRBV6-5 and TRBJ2-1, with D possibly TRBD1 on 5 matching bases. V was shortened by 2 bases and J by 2 bases, with 10 bases between the two germline ends. The CDR3 is 15 amino acids. Germline CDR1 reads MNHEY; CDR2 reads SVGAGI. The CDR3 here is CASSYDSETYNEQFF. The CDR3 nucleotides read TGTGCCAGCAGTTACGACAGCGAAACCTACAATGAGCAGTTCTTC.

The gene calls are TRBV5-6 and TRBJ2-6, with TRBD1 matching over 9 bases. V was clipped by 3 bases and J by 4 bases; unmatched bases: 5. Germline-derived CDR1 and CDR2 are SGHDT and YYEEEE. CDR3 length: 16 residues. CDR3 DNA: TGTGCCAGCAGCTCCCTACAGGGGGCAGGGGCCAACGTCCTGACTTTC. This codes for CASSSLQGAGANVLTF.

The V and J genes are TRBV19 and TRBJ2-7; 8 positions match TRBD1. CDR1 and CDR2 from the germline V gene are LNHDA and SQIVND (reference sequence). The CDR3 length is 14 residues. Trimming took 6 bases from V and 0 from J; bases not matched to a gene: 4. CDR3 region: CASRKDRDSYEQYF. In nucleotides, the CDR3 is TGTGCCAGTAGGAAGGACAGGGACTCCTACGAGCAGTACTTC.

The rearrangement uses TRBV11-2 and TRBJ1-1; the match to TRBD1 covers 9 bases. Germline V gives CDR1 SGHAT, CDR2 FQNNGV. Germline trimming cut 1 base from V and 8 bases from J; bases unmatched to any gene: 8. The CDR3 totals 15 residues. CDR3 in amino acids: CASSLANPGQGEAFF. The CDR3 DNA reads as TGTGCCAGCAGCTTAGCGAATCCGGGACAGGGCGAAGCTTTCTTT.

The rearrangement uses TRBV19 and TRBJ2-5; 8 nucleotides match TRBD1. This CDR3 contains 16 residues. The germline V gene encodes CDR1 LNHDA and CDR2 SQIVND (reference sequence). The V and J ends lost 6 bases and 1 base, in that order; junction bases with no gene match: 10. CDR3 in DNA: TGTGCCAGTAGGGCGCGGGACAGGAGACTCCAAGAGACCCAGTACTTC. Residues: CASRARDRRLQETQYF.

This rearrangement joins TRBV10-3 to TRBJ2-1, with a possible D match to TRBD1 (5 bases). The length of the CDR3 is 16 residues. V dropped 6 bases and J dropped 4 bases, with 19 bases sitting between them. Germline-derived CDR1 and CDR2 are ENHRY and SYGVKD. The CDR3 sequence is CAISSTDLPTYNEQFF. Here the CDR3 DNA reads TGTGCCATCAGCTCGACAGACCTACCTACGTACAATGAGCAGTTCTTC.

The V and J genes are TRBV6-4 and TRBJ2-1; tentatively, D is TRBD2 (6 bases). From germline, CDR1 is MRHNA and CDR2 SNTAGT. Trimming removed 4 bases at V and 4 bases at J, with 14 bases between. The CDR3 is 15 amino acids. CDR3: CASSGRSGPYNEQFF. The CDR3 nucleotides are TGTGCCAGCAGTGGACGTAGCGGTCCGTACAATGAGCAGTTCTTC.

CDR3 DNA: TGTGCCAGCAGCTTGGCCCGCCAGGGGTTGAATGAGCAGTTCTTC. Translation: CASSLARQGLNEQFF. This chain joins TRBV11-3 and TRBJ2-1; a possible D gene is TRBD1 (6 bases). Germline CDR1 and CDR2: SGHNT and YENEEA. The CDR3 is 15 amino acids. With 3 bases removed from V and 7 bases from J, the gap between germline ends came to 16 bases. The complete variable domain, with remaining parts taken from reference TRBV11-3 and TRBJ2-1, reads EAGVVQSPRYKIIEKKQPVAFWCNPISGHNTLYWYLQNLGQGPELLIRYENEEAVDDSQLPKDRFSAERLKGVDSTLKIQPAELGDSAVYLCASSLARQGLNEQFFGPGTRLTVL.